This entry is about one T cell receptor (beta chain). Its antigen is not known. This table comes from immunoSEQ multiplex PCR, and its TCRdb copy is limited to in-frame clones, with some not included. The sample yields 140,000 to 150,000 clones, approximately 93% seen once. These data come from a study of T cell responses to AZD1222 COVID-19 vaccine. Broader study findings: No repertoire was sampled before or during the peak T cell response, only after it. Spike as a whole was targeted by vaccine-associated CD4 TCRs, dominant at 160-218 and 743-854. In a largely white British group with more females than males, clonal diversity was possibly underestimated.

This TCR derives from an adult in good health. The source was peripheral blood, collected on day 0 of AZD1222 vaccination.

Written as DNA, the CDR3 is TGCGCCAGCAGTCTCGCCCCGGGCCCCTACGAGCAGTACTTC. Its protein product is CASSLAPGPYEQYF. The chain recombines TRBV4-1 with TRBJ2-7; the D is unclear. Looked up from germline, CDR1 is MGHRA and CDR2 is YSYEKL. The CDR3 is made up of 14 amino acids. Trimming stripped 6 bases from V and 2 bases from J, with 14 bases between.